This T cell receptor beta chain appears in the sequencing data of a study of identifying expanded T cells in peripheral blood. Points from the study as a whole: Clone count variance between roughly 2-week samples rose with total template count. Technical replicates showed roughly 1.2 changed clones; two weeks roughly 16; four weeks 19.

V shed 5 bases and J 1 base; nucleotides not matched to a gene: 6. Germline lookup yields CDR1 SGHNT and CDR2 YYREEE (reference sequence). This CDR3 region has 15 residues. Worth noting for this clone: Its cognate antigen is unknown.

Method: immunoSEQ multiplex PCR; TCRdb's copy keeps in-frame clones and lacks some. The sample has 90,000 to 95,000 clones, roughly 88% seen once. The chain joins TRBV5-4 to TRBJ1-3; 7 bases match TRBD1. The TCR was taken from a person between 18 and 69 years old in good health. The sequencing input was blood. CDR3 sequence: CASSSGQQSGNTIYF. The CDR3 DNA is TGTGCCAGCAGTTCGGGACAGCAGTCTGGAAACACCATATATTTT.